A selection of T cell receptor beta chains follows, all from one sample in a study of T cells after yellow fever vaccination. TCRdb reprocessed the 5' RACE reads with MiXCR, giving one entry per CDR3 protein. The sample shows about 85,000 distinct CDR3 sequences, 13% of them seen only once. This material consisted of CD8+ T cells not binding an NS4B(214-222) dextramer, sorted from PBMCs, taken less than 25 days after the first yellow fever vaccination. These receptors all come from a man aged 18 to 29 who received the YFV17D yellow fever vaccine. The CDR3 runs from the conserved cysteine through the conserved F or W. Each record gives: D gene, V gene, J gene, clone size, CDR3 DNA, CDR3 protein. D genes are given only for firm matches. Rows may omit the clone size; those that give it use once, few, many or a size class.

D: TRBD2; V: TRBV11-1; J: TRBJ2-3; size: few; DNA: TGTGCCAGCAGCTCCCTGCTGATTGGCCTAGCGGGGGGGAGAGCAGATACGCAGTATTTT; CDR3: CASSSLLIGLAGGRADTQYF
D: TRBD1; V: TRBV7-9; J: TRBJ1-5; size: many; DNA: TGTGCCAGCAGCCAGACAGGGGGGAATCAGCCCCAGCATTTT; CDR3: CASSQTGGNQPQHF
D: TRBD1; V: TRBV10-3; J: TRBJ2-5; size: NA; DNA: TGTGCCACCTTTGAGACAGGGCAGGAGACCCAGTACTTC; CDR3: CATFETGQETQYF
D: TRBD1; V: TRBV19; J: TRBJ1-1; size: few; DNA: TGTGCCAGTAGTCCCCGGACAGGGGGCGAAGAAGCTTTCTTT; CDR3: CASSPRTGGEEAFF
D: TRBD2; V: TRBV5-4; J: TRBJ2-5; size: few; DNA: TGTGCCAGCAGCTTGGTGGGACTAGCGGGGGGGCCTAGGGAGACCCAGTACTTC; CDR3: CASSLVGLAGGPRETQYF
D: NA; V: TRBV20-1; J: TRBJ1-2; size: NA; DNA: TGCAGTGCCTCGACACTAAACTATGGCTACACCTTC; CDR3: CSASTLNYGYTF
D: TRBD1; V: TRBV5-1; J: TRBJ2-2; size: few; DNA: TGCGCCAGCAGCGATGACAGGGGGCCGTACACCGGGGAGCTGTTTTTT; CDR3: CASSDDRGPYTGELFF
D: NA; V: TRBV5-6; J: TRBJ2-1; size: many; DNA: TGTGCCAGCAGCTGGACAGCTGAGCAGTTCTTC; CDR3: CASSWTAEQFF
D: NA; V: TRBV19; J: TRBJ2-2; size: few; DNA: TGTGCCAGTAGTATCTTAAGCACCGGGGAGCTGTTTTTT; CDR3: CASSILSTGELFF
D: TRBD1; V: TRBV12-3/TRBV12-4; J: TRBJ2-3; size: NA; DNA: TGTGCCAGCAGGGCAGGGGGCGAAGGTACGCAGTATTTT; CDR3: CASRAGGEGTQYF
D: TRBD1; V: TRBV29-1; J: TRBJ1-2; size: few; DNA: TGCAGCGTTGAAGGTACAGGGGAGGACTATGGCTACACCTTC; CDR3: CSVEGTGEDYGYTF
D: NA; V: TRBV27; J: TRBJ2-1; size: few; DNA: TGTGCCAGCAATCACCTGGACGGGGAGTTGAATGAGCAGTTCTTC; CDR3: CASNHLDGELNEQFF
D: TRBD2; V: TRBV19; J: TRBJ2-3; size: NA; DNA: TGTGCCAGTAGTATTCTAGCGGGGGCCCCGGATACGCAGTATTTT; CDR3: CASSILAGAPDTQYF
D: NA; V: TRBV24-1; J: TRBJ2-1; size: few; DNA: TGTGCCACCACAGATAGGATTTACTACAATGAGCAGTTCTTC; CDR3: CATTDRIYYNEQFF
D: NA; V: TRBV12-3/TRBV12-4; J: TRBJ2-3; size: few; DNA: TGTGCCAGCAGTTGGGGCGGGGCAGATACGCAGTATTTT; CDR3: CASSWGGADTQYF
D: TRBD1; V: TRBV4-1; J: TRBJ1-5; size: few; DNA: TGCGCCAGCAGCCAAACAGGGGTAGGCAATCAGCCCCAGCATTTT; CDR3: CASSQTGVGNQPQHF
D: TRBD1; V: TRBV11-2; J: TRBJ2-7; size: NA; DNA: TGTGCCAGCAGCCAAGAACGGGACAGCGCCTACGAGCAGTACTTC; CDR3: CASSQERDSAYEQYF
D: NA; V: TRBV20-1; J: TRBJ1-6; size: few; DNA: TGCAGTGCTAGGGAGGGCTATAATTCACCCCTCCACTTT; CDR3: CSAREGYNSPLHF
D: NA; V: TRBV24-1; J: TRBJ1-5; size: few; DNA: TGTGCCACCAGTGCTTCGGCCGGCAATCAGCCCCAGCATTTT; CDR3: CATSASAGNQPQHF
D: NA; V: TRBV12-3/TRBV12-4; J: TRBJ2-2; size: few; DNA: TGTGCCAGCATTAAGTTACTAGCAGAGAACACCGGGGAGCTGTTTTTT; CDR3: CASIKLLAENTGELFF
D: NA; V: TRBV6-5; J: TRBJ2-1; size: NA; DNA: TGTGCCAGCAGTAAAGGGCCCCCCGAGCAGTTCTTC; CDR3: CASSKGPPEQFF
D: NA; V: TRBV28; J: TRBJ1-1; size: few; DNA: TGTGCCAGCACCTGGGGCACCGCAGGGGCTGAAGCTTTCTTT; CDR3: CASTWGTAGAEAFF
D: NA; V: TRBV6-2/TRBV6-3; J: TRBJ2-5; size: NA; DNA: TGTGCCAGCAGTTACATAGAAACGACCCAGTACTTC; CDR3: CASSYIETTQYF
D: NA; V: TRBV6-5; J: TRBJ2-4; size: NA; DNA: TGTGCCAGCAGTTACTCGAAGCCAGGCCCTTTCCTCGTACAGTACTTC; CDR3: CASSYSKPGPFLVQYF
D: TRBD2; V: TRBV27; J: TRBJ2-5; size: NA; DNA: TGTGCCAGCAGTTTACTAGCGGGAGAGGAGACCCAGTACTTC; CDR3: CASSLLAGEETQYF
D: NA; V: TRBV6-2/TRBV6-3; J: TRBJ2-2; size: few; DNA: TGTGCCAGCAGCTCGCCGAAGGCTTTCGAGGGCGCGCTCCCCGGGGAGCTGTTTTTT; CDR3: CASSSPKAFEGALPGELFF
D: NA; V: TRBV2; J: TRBJ1-5; size: NA; DNA: TGTGCCAGCAGTGAACGAGGCTCCTCTAATCAGCCCCAGCATTTT; CDR3: CASSERGSSNQPQHF
D: TRBD2; V: TRBV7-3; J: TRBJ2-1; size: NA; DNA: TGTGCCAGCTCCTTAGCGGGGGGCAAGGTCTATGAGCAGTTCTTC; CDR3: CASSLAGGKVYEQFF